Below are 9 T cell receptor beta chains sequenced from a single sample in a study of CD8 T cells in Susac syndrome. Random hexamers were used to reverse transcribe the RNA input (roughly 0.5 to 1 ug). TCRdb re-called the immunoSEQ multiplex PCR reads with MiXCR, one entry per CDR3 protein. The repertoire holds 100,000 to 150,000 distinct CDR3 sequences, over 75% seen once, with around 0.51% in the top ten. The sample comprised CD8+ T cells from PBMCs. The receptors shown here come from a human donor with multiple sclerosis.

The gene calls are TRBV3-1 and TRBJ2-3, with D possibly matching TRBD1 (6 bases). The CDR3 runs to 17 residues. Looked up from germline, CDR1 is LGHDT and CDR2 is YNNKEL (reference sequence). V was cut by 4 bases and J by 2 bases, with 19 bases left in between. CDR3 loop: CASSPLRAGAITDTQYF. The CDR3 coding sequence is TGTGCCAGCAGCCCGCTACGTGCAGGGGCCATCACAGATACGCAGTATTTT.

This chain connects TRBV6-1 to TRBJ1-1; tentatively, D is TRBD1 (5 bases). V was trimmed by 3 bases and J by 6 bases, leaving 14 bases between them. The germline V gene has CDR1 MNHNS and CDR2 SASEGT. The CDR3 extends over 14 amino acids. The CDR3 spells CASSEPGFFPEAFF. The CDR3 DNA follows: TGTGCCAGCAGTGAGCCAGGGTTCTTCCCTGAAGCTTTCTTT.

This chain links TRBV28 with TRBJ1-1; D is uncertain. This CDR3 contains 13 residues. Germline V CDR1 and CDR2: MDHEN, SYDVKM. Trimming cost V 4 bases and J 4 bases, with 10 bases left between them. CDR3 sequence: CASSSPGSTEAFF. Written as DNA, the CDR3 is TGTGCCAGCAGTTCCCCGGGTAGCACTGAAGCTTTCTTT. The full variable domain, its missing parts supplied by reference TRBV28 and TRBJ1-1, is DVKVTQSSRYLVKRTGEKVFLECVQDMDHENMFWYRQDPGLGLRLIYFSYDVKMKEKGDIPEGYSVSREKKERFSLILESASTNQTSMYLCASSSPGSTEAFFGQGTRLTVV.

In nucleotides, the CDR3 is TGTGCCAGCTCACCGGGGGCCCAGCCTTCTTCTAACTATGGCTACACCTTC. It specifies CASSPGAQPSSNYGYTF. The chain uses TRBV18 and TRBJ1-2; a possible D gene is TRBD1 (6 bases). V was cut by 3 bases and J by 0 bases, with 17 bases left in between. This CDR3 has 17 residues. Germline assignment: CDR1 KGHSH and CDR2 LQKENI.

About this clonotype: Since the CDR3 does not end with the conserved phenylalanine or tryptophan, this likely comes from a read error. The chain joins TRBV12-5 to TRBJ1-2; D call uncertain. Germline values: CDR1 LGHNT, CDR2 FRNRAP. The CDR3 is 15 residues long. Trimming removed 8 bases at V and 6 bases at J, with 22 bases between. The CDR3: CASLPPPGHRDGYTL. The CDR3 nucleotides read TGTGCTAGTTTGCCCCCCCCCGGCCACCGCGATGGCTACACCCTC.

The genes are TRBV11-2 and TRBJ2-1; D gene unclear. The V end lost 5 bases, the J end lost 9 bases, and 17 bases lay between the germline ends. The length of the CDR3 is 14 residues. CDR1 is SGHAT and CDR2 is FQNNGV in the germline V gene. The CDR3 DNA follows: TGTGCCAGCAGCCATTACTCGGTATCGGCTGAGCAGTTCTTC. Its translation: CASSHYSVSAEQFF.

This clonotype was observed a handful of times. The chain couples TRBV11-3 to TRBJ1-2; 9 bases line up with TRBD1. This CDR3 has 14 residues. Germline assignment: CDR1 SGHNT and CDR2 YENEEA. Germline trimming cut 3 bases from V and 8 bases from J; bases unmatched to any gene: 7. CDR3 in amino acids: CASSLVGQGGGYTF. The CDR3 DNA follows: TGTGCCAGCAGCTTGGTGGGACAGGGTGGAGGCTACACCTTC.

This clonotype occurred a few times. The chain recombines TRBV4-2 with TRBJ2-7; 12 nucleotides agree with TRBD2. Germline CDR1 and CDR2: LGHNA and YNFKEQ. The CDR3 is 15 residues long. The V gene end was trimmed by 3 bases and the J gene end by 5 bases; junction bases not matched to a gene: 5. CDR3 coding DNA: TGTGCCAGCAGCCAGACTAGCGGGGGTCGGAACGAGCAGTACTTC. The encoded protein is CASSQTSGGRNEQYF.

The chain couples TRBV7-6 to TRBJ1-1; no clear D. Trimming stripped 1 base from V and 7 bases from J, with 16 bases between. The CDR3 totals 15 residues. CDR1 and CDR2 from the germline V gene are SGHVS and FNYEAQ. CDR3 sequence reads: CASSLVLGGGNEAFF. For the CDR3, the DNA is TGTGCCAGCAGCTTAGTGCTCGGAGGAGGGAATGAAGCTTTCTTT.